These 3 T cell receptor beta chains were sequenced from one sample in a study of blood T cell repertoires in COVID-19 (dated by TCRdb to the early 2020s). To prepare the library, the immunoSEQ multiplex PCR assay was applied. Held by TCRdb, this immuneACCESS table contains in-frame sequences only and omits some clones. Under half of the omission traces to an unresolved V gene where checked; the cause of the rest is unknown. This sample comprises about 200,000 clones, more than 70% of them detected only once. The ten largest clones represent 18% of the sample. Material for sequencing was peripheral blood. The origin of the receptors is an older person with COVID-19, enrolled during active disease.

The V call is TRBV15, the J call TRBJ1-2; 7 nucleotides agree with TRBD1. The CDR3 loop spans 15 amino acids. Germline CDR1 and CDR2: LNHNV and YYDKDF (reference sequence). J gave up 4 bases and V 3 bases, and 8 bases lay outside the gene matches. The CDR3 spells CATSSERTGLYGYTF. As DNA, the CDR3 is TGTGCCACCAGCAGTGAAAGGACAGGCCTCTATGGCTACACCTTC.

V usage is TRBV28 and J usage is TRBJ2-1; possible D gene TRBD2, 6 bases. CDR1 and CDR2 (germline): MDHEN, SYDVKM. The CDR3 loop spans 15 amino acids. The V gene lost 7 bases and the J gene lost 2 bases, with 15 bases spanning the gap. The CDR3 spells CASKVRGGTYNEQFF. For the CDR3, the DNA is TGTGCCAGCAAAGTCCGTGGGGGGACCTACAATGAGCAGTTCTTC.

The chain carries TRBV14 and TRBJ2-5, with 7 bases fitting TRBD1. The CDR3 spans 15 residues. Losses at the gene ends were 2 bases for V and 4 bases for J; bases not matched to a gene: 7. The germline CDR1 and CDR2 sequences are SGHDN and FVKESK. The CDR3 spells CASSQSSTGRETQYF. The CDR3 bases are TGTGCCAGCAGCCAATCCTCGACAGGGCGAGAGACCCAGTACTTC.